The text below deals with one T cell receptor beta chain. As originally analysed: Estimated nucleated cell counts came from reference gene primer amplification. Clones were sequenced by immunoSEQ multiplex PCR, and TCRdb holds only the in-frame ones, with some missing. V and J calls and clone size come straight from that table; D and trimming were deduced from the DNA. Here the sample spans some 100,000 clones, approximately 88% being singletons. The sample comes from a study of blood T cell repertoires in COVID-19. For the study at large: Material from acute and convalescent COVID-19 was sourced from the United States, Italy and Spain. The cDNA or gDNA used as material had been derived from T cells, B-cell-depleted T cells, or PBMCs.

Germline V gene data show CDR1 as MGHDK and CDR2 as SYGVNS. Trimming shortened V by 7 bases and J by 0 bases, and 10 bases separated the two germline ends. The CDR3 spans 14 residues. The sequence derives from a woman aged 55-70 years with acute or convalescent COVID-19. Specimen: peripheral blood. This rearrangement joins TRBV25-1 to TRBJ1-3; maybe TRBD1 (6 bases). The CDR3 spells CASTTGHSGNTIYF. The CDR3, as DNA: TGTGCCAGCACCACAGGGCACTCTGGAAACACCATATATTTT.